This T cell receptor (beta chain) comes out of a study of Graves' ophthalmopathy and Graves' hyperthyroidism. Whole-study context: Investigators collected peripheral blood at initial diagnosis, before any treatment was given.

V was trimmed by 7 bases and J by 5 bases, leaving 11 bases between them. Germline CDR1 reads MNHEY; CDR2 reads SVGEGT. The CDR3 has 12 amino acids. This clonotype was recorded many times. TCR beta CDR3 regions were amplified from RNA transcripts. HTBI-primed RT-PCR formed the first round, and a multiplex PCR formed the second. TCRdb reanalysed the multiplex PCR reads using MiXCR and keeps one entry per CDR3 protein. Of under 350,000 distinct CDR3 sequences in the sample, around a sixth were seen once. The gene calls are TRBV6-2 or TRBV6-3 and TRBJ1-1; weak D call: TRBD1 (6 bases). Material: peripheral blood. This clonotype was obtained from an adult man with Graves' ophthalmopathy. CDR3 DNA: TGTGCCAGCATCCAACAGGGAACTGAAGCTTTCTTT. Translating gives CASIQQGTEAFF.